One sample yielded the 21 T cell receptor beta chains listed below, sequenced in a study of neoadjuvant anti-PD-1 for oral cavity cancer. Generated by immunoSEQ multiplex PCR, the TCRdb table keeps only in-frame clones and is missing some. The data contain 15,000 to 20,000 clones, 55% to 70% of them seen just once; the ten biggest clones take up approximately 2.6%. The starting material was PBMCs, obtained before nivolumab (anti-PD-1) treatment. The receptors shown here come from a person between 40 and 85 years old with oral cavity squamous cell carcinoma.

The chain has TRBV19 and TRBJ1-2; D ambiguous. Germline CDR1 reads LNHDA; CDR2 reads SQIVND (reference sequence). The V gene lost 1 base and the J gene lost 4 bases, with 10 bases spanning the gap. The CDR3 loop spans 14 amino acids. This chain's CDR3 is CASSIVGVSYGYTF. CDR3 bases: TGTGCCAGTAGTATAGTCGGGGTTTCCTATGGCTACACCTTC.

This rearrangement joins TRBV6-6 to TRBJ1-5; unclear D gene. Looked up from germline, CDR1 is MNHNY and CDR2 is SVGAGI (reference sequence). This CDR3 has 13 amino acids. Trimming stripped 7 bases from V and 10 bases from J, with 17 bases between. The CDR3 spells CASTVGDINPQHF. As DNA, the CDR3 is TGTGCCAGCACGGTGGGTGATATCAATCCCCAGCATTTT.

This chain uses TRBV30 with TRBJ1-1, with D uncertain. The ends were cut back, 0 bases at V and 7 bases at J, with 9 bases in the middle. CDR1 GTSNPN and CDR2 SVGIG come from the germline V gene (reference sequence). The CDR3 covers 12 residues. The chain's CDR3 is CAWSVRGDEAFF. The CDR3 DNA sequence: TGTGCCTGGAGTGTACGGGGTGATGAAGCTTTCTTT.

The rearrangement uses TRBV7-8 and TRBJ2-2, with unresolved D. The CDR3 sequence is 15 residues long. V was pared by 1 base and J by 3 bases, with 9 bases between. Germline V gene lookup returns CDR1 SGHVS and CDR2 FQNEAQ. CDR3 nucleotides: TGTGCCAGCAGCTTAGACCATCGGCACACCGGGGAGCTGTTTTTT. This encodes CASSLDHRHTGELFF. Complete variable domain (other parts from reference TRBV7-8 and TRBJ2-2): GAGVSQSPRYKVAKRGQDVALRCDPISGHVSLFWYQQALGQGPEFLTYFQNEAQLDKSGLPSDRFFAERPEGSVSTLKIQRTQQEDSAVYLCASSLDHRHTGELFFGEGSRLTVL.

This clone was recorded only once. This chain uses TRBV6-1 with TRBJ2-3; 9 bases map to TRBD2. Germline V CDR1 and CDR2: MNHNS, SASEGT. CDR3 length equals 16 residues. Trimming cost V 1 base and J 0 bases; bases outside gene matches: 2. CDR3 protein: CASSEGLAASTDTQYF. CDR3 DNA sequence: TGTGCCAGCAGTGAAGGACTAGCGGCTAGCACAGATACGCAGTATTTT.

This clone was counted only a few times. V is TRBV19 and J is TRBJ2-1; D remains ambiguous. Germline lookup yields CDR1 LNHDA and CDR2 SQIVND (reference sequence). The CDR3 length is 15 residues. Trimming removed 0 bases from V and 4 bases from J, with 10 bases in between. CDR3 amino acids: CASSIDLPGYNEQFF. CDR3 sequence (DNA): TGTGCCAGTAGTATAGATCTCCCCGGGTACAATGAGCAGTTCTTC.

The CDR3 region is CASSMGLTQPQHF. Here the CDR3 DNA reads TGTGCCAGTAGTATGGGGCTGACCCAGCCCCAGCATTTT. This rearrangement joins TRBV19 to TRBJ1-5, with a possible D match to TRBD1 (5 bases). Trimming took off 3 bases at V and 7 bases at J, with 10 bases between the two ends. The CDR3 has 13 residues. Germline CDR1 reads LNHDA; CDR2 reads SQIVND (reference sequence).

In DNA, the CDR3 is TGCGCCAGCAGCTTGGACAGTCAGAACACTGAAGCTTTCTTT. Residues: CASSLDSQNTEAFF. The rearrangement uses TRBV5-1 and TRBJ1-1; D gene uncertain. V was clipped by 0 bases and J by 1 base, with 7 bases between them. This CDR3 contains 14 residues. Germline CDR1 reads SGHRS; CDR2 reads YFSETQ.

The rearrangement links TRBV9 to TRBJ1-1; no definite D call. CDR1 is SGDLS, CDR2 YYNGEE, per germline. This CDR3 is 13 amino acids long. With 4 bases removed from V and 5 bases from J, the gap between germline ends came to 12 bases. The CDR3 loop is CASSPAGVTEAFF. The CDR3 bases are TGTGCCAGCAGCCCAGCGGGTGTGACTGAAGCTTTCTTT. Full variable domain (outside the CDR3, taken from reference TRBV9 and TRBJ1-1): DSGVTQTPKHLITATGQRVTLRCSPRSGDLSVYWYQQSLDQGLQFLIQYYNGEERAKGNILERFSAQQFPDLHSELNLSSLELGDSALYFCASSPAGVTEAFFGQGTRLTVV.

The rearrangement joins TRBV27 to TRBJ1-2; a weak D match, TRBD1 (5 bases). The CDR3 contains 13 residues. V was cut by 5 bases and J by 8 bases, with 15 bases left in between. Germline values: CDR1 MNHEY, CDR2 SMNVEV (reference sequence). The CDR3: CASSPGVGAGYTF. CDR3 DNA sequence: TGTGCCAGCAGTCCGGGGGTCGGGGCAGGCTACACCTTC.

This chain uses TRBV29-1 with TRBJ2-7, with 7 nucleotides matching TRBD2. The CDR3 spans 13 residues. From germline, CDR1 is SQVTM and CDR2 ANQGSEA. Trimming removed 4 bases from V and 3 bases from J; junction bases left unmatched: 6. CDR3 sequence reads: CSVVASGFYEQYF. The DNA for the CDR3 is TGCAGCGTTGTGGCTAGCGGTTTCTACGAGCAGTACTTC.

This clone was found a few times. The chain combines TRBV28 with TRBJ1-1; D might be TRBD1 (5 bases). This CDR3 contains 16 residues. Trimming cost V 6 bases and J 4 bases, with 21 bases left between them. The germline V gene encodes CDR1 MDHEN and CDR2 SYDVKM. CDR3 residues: CASSPGAGGVGTEAFF. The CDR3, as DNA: TGTGCCAGCAGCCCTGGGGCAGGAGGTGTTGGCACTGAAGCTTTCTTT.

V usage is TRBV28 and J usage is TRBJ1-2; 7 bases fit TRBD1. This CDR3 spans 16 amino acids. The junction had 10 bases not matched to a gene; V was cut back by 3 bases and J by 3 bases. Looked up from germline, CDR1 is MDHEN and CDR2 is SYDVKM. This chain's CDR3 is CASSFATGTADYGYTF. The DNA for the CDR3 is TGTGCCAGCAGTTTTGCAACCGGGACAGCGGACTATGGCTACACCTTC.

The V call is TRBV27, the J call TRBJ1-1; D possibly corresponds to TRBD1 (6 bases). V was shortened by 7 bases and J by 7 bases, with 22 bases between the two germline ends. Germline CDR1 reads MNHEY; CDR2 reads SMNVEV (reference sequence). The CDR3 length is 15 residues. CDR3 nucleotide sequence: TGTGCCAGCACAGCCTCATGGGGGCAGGGGCGTGAAGCTTTCTTT. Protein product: CASTASWGQGREAFF.

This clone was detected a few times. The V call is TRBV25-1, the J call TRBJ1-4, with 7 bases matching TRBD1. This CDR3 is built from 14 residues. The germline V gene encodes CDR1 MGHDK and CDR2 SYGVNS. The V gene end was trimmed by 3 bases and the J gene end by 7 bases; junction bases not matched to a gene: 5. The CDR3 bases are TGTGCCAGCAGTGACGGCAGGGGGGGTGAAAAACTGTTTTTT. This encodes CASSDGRGGEKLFF.

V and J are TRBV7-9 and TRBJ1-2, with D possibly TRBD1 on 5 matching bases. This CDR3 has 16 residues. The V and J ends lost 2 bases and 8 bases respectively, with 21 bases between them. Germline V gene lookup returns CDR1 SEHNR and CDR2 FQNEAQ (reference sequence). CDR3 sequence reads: CASSLRLGTNEGGYTF. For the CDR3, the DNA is TGTGCCAGCAGCTTACGACTAGGGACGAACGAGGGCGGCTACACCTTC.

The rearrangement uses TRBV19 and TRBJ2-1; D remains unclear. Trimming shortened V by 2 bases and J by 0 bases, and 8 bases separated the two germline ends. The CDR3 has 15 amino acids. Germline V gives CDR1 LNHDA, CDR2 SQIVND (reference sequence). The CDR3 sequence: CASSISQSSYNEQFF. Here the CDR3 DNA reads TGTGCCAGTAGTATAAGTCAAAGCTCCTACAATGAGCAGTTCTTC.

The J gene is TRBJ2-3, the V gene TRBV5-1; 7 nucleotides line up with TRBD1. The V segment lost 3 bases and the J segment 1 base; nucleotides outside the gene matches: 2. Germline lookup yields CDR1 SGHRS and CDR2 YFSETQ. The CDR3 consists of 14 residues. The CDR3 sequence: CASSWDRRTDTQYF. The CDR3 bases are TGCGCCAGCAGCTGGGACAGACGCACAGATACGCAGTATTTT.

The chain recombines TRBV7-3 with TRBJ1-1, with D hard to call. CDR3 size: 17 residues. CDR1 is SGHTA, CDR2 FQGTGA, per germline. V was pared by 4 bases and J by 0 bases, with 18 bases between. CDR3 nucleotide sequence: TGTGCCAGCAGCTCTCCCCCTGAGGTGGACGTGAACACTGAAGCTTTCTTT. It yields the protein CASSSPPEVDVNTEAFF.

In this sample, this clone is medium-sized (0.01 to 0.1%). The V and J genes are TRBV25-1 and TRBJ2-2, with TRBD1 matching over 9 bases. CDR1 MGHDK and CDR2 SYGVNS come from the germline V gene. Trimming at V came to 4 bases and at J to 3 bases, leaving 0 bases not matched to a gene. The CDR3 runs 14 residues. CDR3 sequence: CASSGTGDTGELFF. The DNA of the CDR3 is TGTGCCAGCAGTGGGACAGGGGACACCGGGGAGCTGTTTTTT.

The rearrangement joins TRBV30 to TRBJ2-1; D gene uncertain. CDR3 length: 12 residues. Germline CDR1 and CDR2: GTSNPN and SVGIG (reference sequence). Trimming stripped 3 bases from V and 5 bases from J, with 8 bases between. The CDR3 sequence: CAWSTTDNEQFF. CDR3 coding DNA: TGTGCCTGGAGCACCACCGACAATGAGCAGTTCTTC.